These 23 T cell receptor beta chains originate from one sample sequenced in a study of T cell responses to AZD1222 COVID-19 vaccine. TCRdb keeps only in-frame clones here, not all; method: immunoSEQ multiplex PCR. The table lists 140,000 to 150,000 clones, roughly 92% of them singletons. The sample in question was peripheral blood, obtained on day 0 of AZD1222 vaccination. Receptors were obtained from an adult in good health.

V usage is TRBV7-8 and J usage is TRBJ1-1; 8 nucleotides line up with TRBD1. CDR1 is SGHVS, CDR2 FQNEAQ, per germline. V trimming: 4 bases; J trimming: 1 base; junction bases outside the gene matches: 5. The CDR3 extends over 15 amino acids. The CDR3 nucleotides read TGTGCCAGCAGCTCTCAGGGGGCTCGGAACACTGAAGCTTTCTTT. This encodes CASSSQGARNTEAFF.

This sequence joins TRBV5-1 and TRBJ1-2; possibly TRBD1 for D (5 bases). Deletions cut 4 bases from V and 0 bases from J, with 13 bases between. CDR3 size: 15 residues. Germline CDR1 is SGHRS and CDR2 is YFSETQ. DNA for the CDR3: TGCGCCAGCAGCCCCGACCCGGGGGCTAACTATGGCTACACCTTC. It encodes CASSPDPGANYGYTF.

The CDR3 DNA sequence: TGCGCCAGCAGTGACGTTCAGGCCGGGGTAGGGGAGCAGTACTTC. This encodes CASSDVQAGVGEQYF. The chain recombines TRBV10-1 with TRBJ2-7; perhaps TRBD2 as D (5 bases). Germline CDR1 and CDR2: WNHNN and SYGVQD (reference sequence). CDR3 size: 15 residues. The germline V and J ends were trimmed by 3 bases and 7 bases, with 19 bases remaining between them.

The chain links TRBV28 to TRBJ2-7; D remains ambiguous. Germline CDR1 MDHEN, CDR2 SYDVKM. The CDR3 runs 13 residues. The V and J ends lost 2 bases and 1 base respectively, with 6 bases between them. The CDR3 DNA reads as TGTGCCAGCAGTTTAACTTATTCCTACGAGCAGTACTTC. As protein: CASSLTYSYEQYF.

DNA for the CDR3: TGTGCCAGCAGAACAGGGACAAGCATGAACACTGAAGCTTTCTTT. Protein: CASRTGTSMNTEAFF. The rearrangement joins TRBV6-5 to TRBJ1-1; tentatively, D is TRBD1 (6 bases). Trimming removed 6 bases at V and 0 bases at J, with 14 bases between. Per germline, CDR1 MNHEY and CDR2 SVGAGI. The CDR3 is 15 amino acids.

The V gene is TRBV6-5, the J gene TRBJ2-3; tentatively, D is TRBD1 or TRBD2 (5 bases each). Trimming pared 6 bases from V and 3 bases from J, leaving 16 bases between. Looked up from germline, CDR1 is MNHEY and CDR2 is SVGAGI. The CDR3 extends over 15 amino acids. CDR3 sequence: CASSPTGGPTDTQYF. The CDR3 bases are TGTGCCAGCAGCCCCACAGGAGGCCCAACAGATACGCAGTATTTT.

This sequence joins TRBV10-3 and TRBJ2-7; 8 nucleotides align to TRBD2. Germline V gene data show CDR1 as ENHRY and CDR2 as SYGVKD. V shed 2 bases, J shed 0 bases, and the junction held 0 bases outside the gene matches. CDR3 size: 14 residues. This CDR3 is CAISETSGSYEQYF. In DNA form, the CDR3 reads TGTGCCATCAGTGAGACTAGCGGCTCCTACGAGCAGTACTTC.

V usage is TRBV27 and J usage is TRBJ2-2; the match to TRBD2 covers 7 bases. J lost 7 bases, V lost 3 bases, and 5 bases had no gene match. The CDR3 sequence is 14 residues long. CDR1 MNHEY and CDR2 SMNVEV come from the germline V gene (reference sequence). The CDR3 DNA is TGTGCCAGCAGTTTTAGCGGGTCGAGCGGGGAGCTGTTTTTT. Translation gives CASSFSGSSGELFF.

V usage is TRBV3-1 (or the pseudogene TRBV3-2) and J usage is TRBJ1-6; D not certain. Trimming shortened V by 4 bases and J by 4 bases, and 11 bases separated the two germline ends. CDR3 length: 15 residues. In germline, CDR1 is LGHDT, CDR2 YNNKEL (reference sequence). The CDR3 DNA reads TGTGCCAGCAGCCCCCTGGCCTTTTATAATTCACCCCTCCACTTT. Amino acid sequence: CASSPLAFYNSPLHF.

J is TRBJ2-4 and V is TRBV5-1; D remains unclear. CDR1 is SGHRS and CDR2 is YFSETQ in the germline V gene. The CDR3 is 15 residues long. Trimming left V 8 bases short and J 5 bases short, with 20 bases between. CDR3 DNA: TGCGCCAGTATGCAATCCACCGGGCCACAAAACATTCAGTACTTC. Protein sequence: CASMQSTGPQNIQYF.

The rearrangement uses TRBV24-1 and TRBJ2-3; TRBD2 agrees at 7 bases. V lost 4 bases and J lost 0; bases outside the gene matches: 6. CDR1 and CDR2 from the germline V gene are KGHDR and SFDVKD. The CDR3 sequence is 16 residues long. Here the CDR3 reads CATSEWLADSTDTQYF. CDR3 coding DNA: TGTGCCACCAGTGAATGGCTAGCGGATAGCACAGATACGCAGTATTTT.

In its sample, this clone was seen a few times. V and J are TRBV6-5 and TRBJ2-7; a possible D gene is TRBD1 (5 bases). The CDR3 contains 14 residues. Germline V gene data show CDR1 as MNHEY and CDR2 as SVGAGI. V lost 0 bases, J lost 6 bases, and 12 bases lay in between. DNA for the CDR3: TGTGCCAGCAGTTACTCAACAGGTTCGGTCGAGCAGTACTTC. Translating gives CASSYSTGSVEQYF.

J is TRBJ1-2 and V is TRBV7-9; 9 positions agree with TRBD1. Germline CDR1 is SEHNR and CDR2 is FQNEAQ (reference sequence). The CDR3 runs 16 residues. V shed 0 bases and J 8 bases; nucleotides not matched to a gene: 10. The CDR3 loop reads CASSLANPGQGRGYTF. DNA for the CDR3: TGTGCCAGCAGCTTAGCGAACCCGGGACAGGGAAGGGGCTACACCTTC.

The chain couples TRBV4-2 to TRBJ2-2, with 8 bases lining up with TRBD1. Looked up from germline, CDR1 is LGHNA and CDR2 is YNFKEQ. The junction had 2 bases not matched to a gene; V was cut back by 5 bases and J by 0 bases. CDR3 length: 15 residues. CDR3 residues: CASSIQGANTGELFF. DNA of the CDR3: TGTGCCAGCAGCATACAGGGGGCGAACACCGGGGAGCTGTTTTTT.

This CDR3 is CASSPTWTAAYEQYF. The CDR3 nucleotides are TGTGCCAGCTCACCTACTTGGACAGCAGCCTACGAGCAGTACTTC. The chain joins TRBV18 to TRBJ2-7; D might be TRBD1 (6 bases). Trimming took 3 bases from V and 2 from J, leaving 14 bases between them. The CDR3 contains 15 residues. Germline CDR1 reads KGHSH; CDR2 reads LQKENI.

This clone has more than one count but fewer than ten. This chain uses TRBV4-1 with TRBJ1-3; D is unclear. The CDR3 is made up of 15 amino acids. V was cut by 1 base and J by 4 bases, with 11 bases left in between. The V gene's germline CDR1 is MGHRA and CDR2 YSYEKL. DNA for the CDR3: TGCGCCAGCAGCCAAGTCCGGGGTATCGGAAACACCATATATTTT. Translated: CASSQVRGIGNTIYF.

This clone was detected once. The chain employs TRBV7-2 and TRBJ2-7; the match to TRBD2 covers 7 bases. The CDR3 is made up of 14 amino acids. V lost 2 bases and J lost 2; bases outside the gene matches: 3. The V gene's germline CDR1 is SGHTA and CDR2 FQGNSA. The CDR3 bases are TGTGCCAGCAGCTTACGTGGGAGGGCCTACGAGCAGTACTTC. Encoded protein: CASSLRGRAYEQYF.

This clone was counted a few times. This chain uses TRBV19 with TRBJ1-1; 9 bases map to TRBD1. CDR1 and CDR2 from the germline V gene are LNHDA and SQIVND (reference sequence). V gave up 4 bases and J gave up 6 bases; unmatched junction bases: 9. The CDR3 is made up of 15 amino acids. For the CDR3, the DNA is TGTGCCAGTAGTAGGAGGGACAGGGAGGGCGCTGAAGCTTTCTTT. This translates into CASSRRDREGAEAFF.

Written as DNA, the CDR3 is TGTGCCAGCAGTTTTGCCCTAGCGGGAGTAGAAGAGACCCAGTACTTC. Translated, it gives CASSFALAGVEETQYF. This rearrangement joins TRBV28 to TRBJ2-5, with 10 bases matching TRBD2. The CDR3 has 16 residues. CDR1 MDHEN and CDR2 SYDVKM come from the germline V gene. Trimming cost V 3 bases and J 3 bases; bases outside gene matches: 7.

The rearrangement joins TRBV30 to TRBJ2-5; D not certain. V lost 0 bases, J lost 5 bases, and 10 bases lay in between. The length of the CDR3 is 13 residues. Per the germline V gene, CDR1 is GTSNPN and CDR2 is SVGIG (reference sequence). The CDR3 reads CAWSVRVRETQYF. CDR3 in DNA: TGTGCCTGGAGTGTAAGGGTTCGGGAGACCCAGTACTTC.

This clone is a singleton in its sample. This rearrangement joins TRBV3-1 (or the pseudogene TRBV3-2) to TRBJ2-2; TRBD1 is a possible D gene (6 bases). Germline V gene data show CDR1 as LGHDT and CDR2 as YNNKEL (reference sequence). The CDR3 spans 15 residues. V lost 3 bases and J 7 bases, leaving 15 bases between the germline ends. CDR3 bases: TGTGCCAGCAGCCAGTGGGGCAGGGGCGGCGGGGAGCTGTTTTTT. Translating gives CASSQWGRGGGELFF.

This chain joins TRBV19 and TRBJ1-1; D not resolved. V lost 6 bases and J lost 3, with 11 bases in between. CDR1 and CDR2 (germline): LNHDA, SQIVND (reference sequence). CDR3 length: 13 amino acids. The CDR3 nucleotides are TGTGCCAGTAGCGTTGGCTTGTACACTGAAGCTTTCTTT. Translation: CASSVGLYTEAFF.

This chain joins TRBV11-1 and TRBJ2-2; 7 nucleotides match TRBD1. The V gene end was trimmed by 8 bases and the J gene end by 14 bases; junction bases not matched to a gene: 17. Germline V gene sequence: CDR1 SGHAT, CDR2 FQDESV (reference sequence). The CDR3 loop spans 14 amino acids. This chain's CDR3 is CASGQNNRDSGLFF. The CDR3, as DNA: TGTGCCAGCGGCCAAAATAACCGGGACAGTGGCCTGTTTTTT.